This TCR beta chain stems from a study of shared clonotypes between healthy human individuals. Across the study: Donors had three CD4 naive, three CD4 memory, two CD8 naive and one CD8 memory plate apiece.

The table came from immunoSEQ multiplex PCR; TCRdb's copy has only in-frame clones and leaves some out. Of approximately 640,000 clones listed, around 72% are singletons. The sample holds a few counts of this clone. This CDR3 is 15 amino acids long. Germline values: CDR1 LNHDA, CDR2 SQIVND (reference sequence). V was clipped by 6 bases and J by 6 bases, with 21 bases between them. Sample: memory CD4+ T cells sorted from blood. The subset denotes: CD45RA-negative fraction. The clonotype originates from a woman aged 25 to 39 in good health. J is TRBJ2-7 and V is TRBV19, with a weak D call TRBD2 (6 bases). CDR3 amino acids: CASRRLGGSVTEQYF. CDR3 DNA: TGTGCCAGTAGGAGATTAGGAGGGTCTGTCACCGAGCAGTACTTC. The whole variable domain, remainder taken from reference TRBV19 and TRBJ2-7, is DGGITQSPKYLFRKEGQNVTLSCEQNLNHDAMYWYRQDPGQGLRLIYYSQIVNDFQKGDIAEGYSVSREKKESFPLTVTSAQKNPTAFYLCASRRLGGSVTEQYFGPGTRLTVT.